This entry lists 30 T cell receptor beta chains sequenced from one sample in a study of identical twins. MiXCR, applied by TCRdb to the 5' RACE reads, yields one record per CDR3 protein. Of hundreds of thousands of distinct CDR3 sequences in the sample, around an eighth were seen once. The sample was also reused in another study, on yellow fever vaccine responses in identical twins.

The specimen was PBMCs. These receptors originate from a woman under 30 in good health.

V gene TRBV10-3 combines with J gene TRBJ2-1; D unclear. The CDR3 is 11 amino acids. The V and J ends lost 6 bases and 10 bases respectively, with 10 bases between them. Germline CDR1 and CDR2: ENHRY and SYGVKD. The CDR3 region is CAISRSVEQFF. The CDR3 DNA reads TGTGCCATCAGCCGTTCAGTGGAGCAGTTCTTC.

A note on this clonotype: Relative to the germline gene, one junction end is altered; a read error may explain this. This chain connects TRBV12-3 or TRBV12-4 to TRBJ2-1; no clear D. This CDR3 has 11 residues. The CDR3 loop reads CSSSLVSEQFF. The DNA for the CDR3 is TGTTCCAGCAGTTTGGTTAGCGAGCAGTTCTTC.

The CDR3 reads CSAREYRRDRVNIEQFF. The CDR3 DNA sequence: TGCAGTGCTAGAGAATACAGACGGGACAGGGTCAACATTGAGCAGTTCTTC. This chain connects TRBV20-1 to TRBJ2-1; 9 bases fit TRBD1. The CDR3 covers 17 residues. Trimming at V came to 0 bases and at J to 9 bases, leaving 15 bases not matched to a gene. Germline loops: CDR1 DFQATT, CDR2 SNEGSKA (reference sequence).

This sequence joins TRBV10-3 and TRBJ1-5, with D possibly TRBD1 on 6 matching bases. Germline V CDR1 and CDR2: ENHRY, SYGVKD. Trimming pared 2 bases from V and 5 bases from J, leaving 13 bases between. The CDR3 loop spans 15 amino acids. The CDR3 spells CAISEREGGDQPQHF. In DNA form, the CDR3 reads TGTGCCATCAGTGAGCGCGAAGGGGGGGATCAGCCCCAGCATTTT.

This clonotype has at least ten counts. The rearrangement links TRBV28 to TRBJ1-3, with TRBD1 identical over 9 bases. Germline CDR1 reads MDHEN; CDR2 reads SYDVKM. V dropped 5 bases and J dropped 4; count of bases not matched to a gene: 12. CDR3 length equals 17 residues. The CDR3 DNA follows: TGTGCCAGCAGTGCAAGTGGGACAGGGATAGCCGGAAACACCATATATTTT. Its protein is CASSASGTGIAGNTIYF. Drawing the rest from reference TRBV28 and TRBJ1-3, the complete variable domain is DVKVTQSSRYLVKRTGEKVFLECVQDMDHENMFWYRQDPGLGLRLIYFSYDVKMKEKGDIPEGYSVSREKKERFSLILESASTNQTSMYLCASSASGTGIAGNTIYFGEGSWLTVV.

This clonotype occurred a few times. J is TRBJ2-3 and V is TRBV20-1; 9 positions match TRBD2. The length of the CDR3 is 14 residues. Per germline, CDR1 DFQATT and CDR2 SNEGSKA (reference sequence). J was trimmed by 6 bases and V by 6 bases; bases with no gene match: 10. CDR3 nucleotides: TGCAGTGCAAAGGCGGGGGGGGCATCGGATACGCAGTATTTT. This sequence encodes CSAKAGGASDTQYF.

This clonotype was seen ten or more times. V is TRBV4-1 and J is TRBJ2-2; TRBD2 agrees at 11 bases. The J segment lost 2 bases and the V segment lost 0 bases, leaving 8 bases of the junction unmatched. CDR1 and CDR2 (germline): MGHRA, YSYEKL. CDR3 length: 19 amino acids. The CDR3 region is CASSQDRTSGRINTGELFF. For the CDR3, the DNA is TGCGCCAGCAGCCAAGACCGCACTAGCGGGAGAATTAACACCGGGGAGCTGTTTTTT.

The chain carries TRBV20-1 and TRBJ2-1; D not resolved. The V and J ends lost 3 bases and 0 bases respectively, with 12 bases between them. Looked up from germline, CDR1 is DFQATT and CDR2 is SNEGSKA (reference sequence). CDR3 length equals 15 residues. In DNA form, the CDR3 reads TGCAGTGCTAGGCCCCTGGTGGGCTCCTACAATGAGCAGTTCTTC. Translating it yields CSARPLVGSYNEQFF.

This clonotype has just a few counts. J is TRBJ2-7 and V is TRBV21-1; no check of the table's D call, TRBD2, against the DNA was made. TRBV21-1 is reported as a pseudogene. This CDR3 has 17 amino acids. The CDR3 DNA reads TGTGCCAGCAGCAAAGTAATGGCAGTCGAGTCTCGGAGCGAGCAGTACGTC. Translated, it gives CASSKVMAVESRSEQYV.

The chain couples TRBV2 to TRBJ2-5; 7 nucleotides match TRBD2. Germline V lookup: CDR1 SNHLY, CDR2 FYNNEI. Trimming at V came to 10 bases and at J to 3 bases, leaving 8 bases not matched to a gene. The CDR3 loop spans 13 amino acids. The CDR3, as DNA: TGTGCCACCGCTAGGGACTACAAAGAGACCCAGTACTTC. Translating gives CATARDYKETQYF.

This clonotype has more than one count but fewer than ten. The chain carries TRBV4-1 and TRBJ2-1; weak D call: TRBD1 (6 bases). This CDR3 has 14 residues. V lost 6 bases, J lost 3 bases, and 12 bases lay in between. CDR1 and CDR2 from the germline V gene are MGHRA and YSYEKL. The CDR3 nucleotides are TGCGCCAGCAGAAGGGGGACGGTCTACAATGAGCAGTTCTTC. It specifies CASRRGTVYNEQFF.

The rearrangement uses TRBV3-1 and TRBJ2-2, with 13 positions matching TRBD2. The CDR3 runs to 18 residues. Germline values: CDR1 LGHDT, CDR2 YNNKEL (reference sequence). With V trimmed by 6 bases and J by 4 bases, 11 bases remained unmatched. CDR3 protein: CASSSARGLAGVTGELFF. CDR3 DNA: TGTGCCAGCAGTTCCGCTCGTGGACTAGCGGGAGTCACCGGGGAGCTGTTTTTT.

In its sample, this clonotype was seen many times. The chain carries TRBV10-3 and TRBJ1-5; no firm D call. The germline V gene has CDR1 ENHRY and CDR2 SYGVKD. This CDR3 spans 12 amino acids. The V gene lost 4 bases and the J gene lost 11 bases, with 12 bases spanning the gap. In nucleotides, the CDR3 is TGTGCCATCAGTGCCGGCCTCAAGGCCCAGCATTTT. Its translation: CAISAGLKAQHF.

This chain connects TRBV24-1 to TRBJ2-5; the match to TRBD1 covers 8 bases. CDR1 and CDR2 (germline): KGHDR, SFDVKD. The V and J ends lost 5 bases and 5 bases, in that order; junction bases with no gene match: 9. The CDR3 runs to 15 residues. The CDR3 bases are TGTGCCACCAGTGCCACCAGGGGGCGGCGGGAGACCCAGTACTTC. The encoded protein is CATSATRGRRETQYF.

This sequence joins TRBV18 and TRBJ2-3; D is perhaps TRBD2 (6 bases). V lost 0 bases, J lost 5 bases, and 9 bases lay in between. Germline V gives CDR1 KGHSH, CDR2 LQKENI. CDR3 size: 14 residues. In DNA, the CDR3 is TGTGCCAGCTCACCACCGGAGGGCCGAGATACGCAGTATTTT. It translates to CASSPPEGRDTQYF.

The CDR3 spells CSAREQNNSPLHF. The DNA of the CDR3 is TGCAGTGCTAGAGAGCAAAATAATTCACCCCTCCACTTT. V gene TRBV20-1 combines with J gene TRBJ1-6; D gene uncertain. This CDR3 is 13 amino acids long. CDR1 is DFQATT, CDR2 SNEGSKA, per germline (reference sequence). Trimming took off 0 bases at V and 5 bases at J, with 5 bases between the two ends.

V and J are TRBV28 and TRBJ2-2; 8 bases agree with TRBD1. The CDR3 totals 16 residues. The germline gives CDR1 MDHEN, CDR2 SYDVKM. V lost 6 bases to trimming and J lost 1 base; unmatched junction nucleotides: 7. The CDR3 DNA reads as TGTGCCAGCAGACCAACCGGGACAGGGAACACCGGGGAGCTGTTTTTT. It is translated as CASRPTGTGNTGELFF.

This chain connects TRBV11-2 to TRBJ2-2; the match to TRBD2 covers 13 bases. The V gene's germline CDR1 is SGHAT and CDR2 FQNNGV. J gave up 0 bases and V 10 bases, and 11 bases lay outside the gene matches. The CDR3 extends over 18 amino acids. The CDR3 DNA sequence: TGTGCCATCAGTTTCGGACTAGCGGGGGCCGCGAACACCGGGGAGCTGTTTTTT. Protein sequence: CAISFGLAGAANTGELFF.

The V call is TRBV6-1, the J call TRBJ2-3, with TRBD1 matching 7 bases. Trimming took 6 bases from V and 2 from J; bases not matched to a gene: 8. The CDR3 extends over 15 amino acids. From germline, CDR1 is MNHNS and CDR2 SASEGT. The CDR3 DNA sequence: TGTGCCAGCAGGGCGACAGGGACAAACACAGATACGCAGTATTTT. Protein sequence: CASRATGTNTDTQYF.

This clonotype was counted only a few times. The gene calls are TRBV20-1 and TRBJ2-2; either TRBD1 or TRBD2 may supply D (5 bases each). Trimming took off 6 bases at V and 1 base at J, with 9 bases between the two ends. The CDR3 length is 13 residues. Germline V lookup: CDR1 DFQATT, CDR2 SNEGSKA (reference sequence). The CDR3 DNA follows: TGCAGTGCCTCGGGGCAGAACACCGGGGAGCTGTTTTTT. Its protein product is CSASGQNTGELFF.

The V gene is TRBV25-1, the J gene TRBJ2-5; 11 nucleotides match TRBD2. The length of the CDR3 is 17 residues. The V segment lost 3 bases and the J segment 5 bases; nucleotides outside the gene matches: 11. Germline-derived CDR1 and CDR2 are MGHDK and SYGVNS. The CDR3 DNA follows: TGTGCCAGCAGTGATGAGAGTAGCGGGGGGGCTCGGGAGACCCAGTACTTC. Translated: CASSDESSGGARETQYF.

This clonotype has just a few counts. This chain joins TRBV4-2 and TRBJ2-1; TRBD2 agrees at 8 bases. The CDR3 length is 16 residues. After removal of 0 bases from V and 8 bases from J, the junction contained 9 bases not matched to a gene. Germline V gene sequence: CDR1 LGHNA, CDR2 YNFKEQ. The CDR3 loop reads CASSQEPFGGGDEQFF. CDR3 nucleotides: TGTGCCAGCAGCCAAGAGCCCTTCGGGGGGGGCGATGAGCAGTTCTTC.

Concerning this clonotype: A much larger clone differs by one base, so this may be a read error. The rearrangement joins TRBV4-1 to TRBJ2-1; D gene uncertain. Per germline, CDR1 MGHRA and CDR2 YSYEKL. This CDR3 comprises 12 residues. DNA for the CDR3: TGCGCCAGCAGCCAAGCAGTGGGTGAGCAGCTCTTC. This gives the protein CASSQAVGEQLF.

The gene calls are TRBV11-2 and TRBJ2-3, with D unclear. Germline assignment: CDR1 SGHAT and CDR2 FQNNGV. V lost 0 bases, J lost 6 bases, and 7 bases lay in between. The CDR3 is 13 amino acids. The CDR3 region has the DNA TGTGCCAGCAGCTTAGAGGCAAGGGATACGCAGTATTTT. It is translated as CASSLEARDTQYF.

In the case of this clonotype: This may be a read error, as it is one base from a much larger clone. V gene TRBV5-8 combines with J gene TRBJ2-1; D is unresolved. Trimming removed 2 bases from V and 2 bases from J, with 5 bases in between. CDR3 length: 13 amino acids. CDR1 and CDR2 (germline): SGHTS, YDEGEE. The CDR3 DNA sequence: TGTGCCAGCAGCTTACCTACCTACAATGAGCAGTTCTTC. Translation gives CASSLPTYNEQFF.

The chain employs TRBV12-3 or TRBV12-4 and TRBJ2-1; D is possibly TRBD1 (5 bases). This CDR3 spans 12 amino acids. V lost 6 bases and J lost 8, with 11 bases in between. DNA of the CDR3: TGTGCCAGCAGGCAGGGTTGGGATGAGCAGTTCTTC. Protein: CASRQGWDEQFF.

This clonotype was seen a few times. This sequence joins TRBV20-1 and TRBJ2-5; 10 bases fit TRBD2. V lost 5 bases, J lost 5 bases, and 11 bases stayed unmatched. CDR1 and CDR2 (germline): DFQATT, SNEGSKA (reference sequence). The CDR3 is made up of 15 amino acids. In DNA form, the CDR3 reads TGCAGTGCTTTCCCCATAGCGGGGGGCGGTGAGACCCAGTACTTC. It specifies CSAFPIAGGGETQYF.

This clonotype was counted only a few times. The CDR3 spells CASSQDNRGRTVGGYTF. The CDR3 DNA follows: TGCGCCAGCAGCCAAGATAACAGGGGGAGGACGGTCGGTGGCTACACCTTC. The chain carries TRBV4-1 and TRBJ1-2; TRBD1 agrees at 8 bases. CDR3 length: 17 amino acids. Trimming at V came to 0 bases and at J to 7 bases, leaving 13 bases not matched to a gene. Germline loops: CDR1 MGHRA, CDR2 YSYEKL.

The rearrangement links TRBV20-1 to TRBJ2-3; 10 positions agree with TRBD2. Per the germline V gene, CDR1 is DFQATT and CDR2 is SNEGSKA (reference sequence). The CDR3 has 15 amino acids. With V trimmed by 3 bases and J by 3 bases, 6 bases remained unmatched. CDR3 sequence reads: CSASKRGGLTDTQYF. CDR3 nucleotide sequence: TGCAGTGCTAGTAAGCGGGGGGGCCTTACAGATACGCAGTATTTT.

This clonotype occurred a few times. The V and J genes are TRBV5-1 and TRBJ2-3; D might be TRBD1 or TRBD2, each matching 5 bases. Germline V gene data show CDR1 as SGHRS and CDR2 as YFSETQ. The CDR3 runs to 16 residues. V lost 2 bases and J 0 bases, leaving 13 bases between the germline ends. The CDR3 is CASSFRGSQSTDTQYF. In DNA form, the CDR3 reads TGCGCCAGCAGCTTCCGGGGCAGCCAAAGCACAGATACGCAGTATTTT.